These 16 T cell receptor beta chains came from one sample sequenced in a study of blood T cell repertoires in COVID-19. Assay used: immunoSEQ multiplex PCR; TCRdb lists only in-frame clones, some missing. The profile shows around 250,000 clones, 86% of them singletons. The sample comprised peripheral blood. These receptor sequences come from a man older than 75 with acute or convalescent COVID-19.

This clone was counted a few times. The rearrangement uses TRBV5-8 and TRBJ1-1; D call uncertain. Looked up from germline, CDR1 is SGHTS and CDR2 is YDEGEE. The CDR3 totals 14 residues. The V end lost 4 bases, the J end lost 1 base, and 11 bases lay between the germline ends. The CDR3 spells CASSRGYRNTEAFF. The DNA for the CDR3 is TGTGCCAGCAGCAGAGGGTATAGGAACACTGAAGCTTTCTTT.

The V gene is TRBV7-9, the J gene TRBJ1-2, with 7 bases that match TRBD1. J gave up 2 bases and V 5 bases, and 8 bases lay outside the gene matches. Germline CDR1 reads SEHNR; CDR2 reads FQNEAQ (reference sequence). The CDR3 extends over 15 amino acids. The CDR3 DNA reads as TGTGCCAGCAGCCTGATAGACAGGGTCAACTATGGCTACACCTTC. Its protein product is CASSLIDRVNYGYTF.

This clone appeared many times. This sequence joins TRBV4-3 and TRBJ2-3; 9 nucleotides align to TRBD2. This CDR3 contains 17 residues. Losses at the gene ends were 0 bases for V and 4 bases for J; bases not matched to a gene: 8. The germline V gene encodes CDR1 LGHNA and CDR2 YSLEER. The CDR3 nucleotides read TGCGCCAGCAGCCAAGATCTAGCGGGGCTGCGGGCAGATACGCAGTATTTT. Its protein product is CASSQDLAGLRADTQYF.

V usage is TRBV10-3 and J usage is TRBJ1-3, with D hard to call. Looked up from germline, CDR1 is ENHRY and CDR2 is SYGVKD. Trimming removed 7 bases from V and 4 bases from J, with 14 bases in between. The CDR3 extends over 14 amino acids. The CDR3 DNA sequence: TGTGCCATCAATCGTGAGGGAGCCGGAAACACCATATATTTT. It codes for CAINREGAGNTIYF.

CDR3 loop: CATSRGTNTEAFF. The CDR3 nucleotides read TGTGCCACCAGTCGGGGAACCAACACTGAAGCTTTCTTT. The gene calls are TRBV24-1 and TRBJ1-1; D call uncertain. The V gene's germline CDR1 is KGHDR and CDR2 SFDVKD. The CDR3 loop spans 13 amino acids. V was cut by 6 bases and J by 2 bases, with 9 bases left in between.

The chain employs TRBV3-1 (or the pseudogene TRBV3-2) and TRBJ2-7; D uncertain. Germline V lookup: CDR1 LGHDT, CDR2 YNNKEL (reference sequence). The ends were cut back, 3 bases at V and 3 bases at J, with 12 bases in the middle. CDR3 length: 14 amino acids. CDR3 region: CASSQGTDLYEQYF. The CDR3 DNA reads TGTGCCAGCAGCCAGGGCACGGATCTCTACGAGCAGTACTTC.

This clone was seen only a few times. This chain links TRBV5-1 with TRBJ1-3; weak D call: TRBD1 (5 bases). The CDR3 extends over 14 amino acids. The ends were cut back, 4 bases at V and 1 base at J, with 9 bases in the middle. Germline CDR1 SGHRS, CDR2 YFSETQ. CDR3 sequence (DNA): TGCGCCAGCAGCCAGGACACGTCTGGAAACACCATATATTTT. Encoded protein: CASSQDTSGNTIYF.

The chain is built from TRBV11-2 and TRBJ2-1; tentatively, D is TRBD1 (6 bases). V was trimmed by 5 bases and J by 3 bases, leaving 20 bases between them. The CDR3 is 17 residues long. Germline loops: CDR1 SGHAT, CDR2 FQNNGV. The CDR3 nucleotides are TGTGCCAGCAGCCCGACATACGGACAGTCGCTCTACAATGAGCAGTTCTTC. Translating gives CASSPTYGQSLYNEQFF.

The chain carries TRBV18 and TRBJ2-5; D is perhaps TRBD2 (5 bases). Deletions cut 3 bases from V and 4 bases from J, with 12 bases between. CDR1 is KGHSH, CDR2 LQKENI, per germline. The CDR3 has 14 amino acids. As DNA, the CDR3 is TGTGCCAGCTCACCGGCTAGCCTAAGAGAGACCCAGTACTTC. Protein: CASSPASLRETQYF.

This chain joins TRBV4-2 and TRBJ2-3; no reliable D call. V shed 1 base and J shed 6 bases, with 8 bases lying between them. This CDR3 is 13 amino acids long. Germline V gene lookup returns CDR1 LGHNA and CDR2 YNFKEQ. The DNA for the CDR3 is TGTGCCAGCAGCCAAGGAGAGAGGGATACGCAGTATTTT. The encoded protein is CASSQGERDTQYF.

The chain has TRBV19 and TRBJ1-3; D call uncertain. Between the trimmed V and J ends, which lost 7 bases and 8 bases, there was a span of 12 bases. This CDR3 contains 12 residues. Germline V lookup: CDR1 LNHDA, CDR2 SQIVND (reference sequence). CDR3 protein: CASNSGVDTIYF. DNA for the CDR3: TGTGCCAGTAATTCCGGGGTGGACACCATATATTTT.

The chain employs TRBV29-1 and TRBJ2-2; 10 bases map to TRBD2. CDR1 is SQVTM and CDR2 is ANQGSEA in the germline V gene. V lost 6 bases to trimming and J lost 4 bases; unmatched junction nucleotides: 8. This CDR3 is 15 amino acids long. CDR3 residues: CSVVQSGRATGELFF. The CDR3, as DNA: TGCAGCGTGGTTCAAAGCGGGAGGGCCACCGGGGAGCTGTTTTTT.

The rearrangement joins TRBV5-1 to TRBJ2-2, with D possibly TRBD1 on 5 matching bases. Trimming removed 4 bases at V and 6 bases at J, with 10 bases between. The germline V gene encodes CDR1 SGHRS and CDR2 YFSETQ. CDR3 length: 13 residues. The CDR3 nucleotides read TGCGCCAGCAGCACCAGGGTGGCCGGGGAGCTGTTTTTT. It yields the protein CASSTRVAGELFF. The variable domain in full, with the rest retrieved from reference TRBV5-1 and TRBJ2-2, is KAGVTQTPRYLIKTRGQQVTLSCSPISGHRSVSWYQQTPGQGLQFLFEYFSETQRNKGNFPGRFSGRQFSNSRSEMNVSTLELGDSALYLCASSTRVAGELFFGEGSRLTVL.

The chain joins TRBV9 to TRBJ1-1; D is perhaps TRBD1 (5 bases). CDR3 length: 15 amino acids. Trimming pared 6 bases from V and 3 bases from J, leaving 18 bases between. The germline V gene has CDR1 SGDLS and CDR2 YYNGEE. The CDR3 is CASTDDRAGDTEAFF. The CDR3 DNA reads as TGTGCCAGCACCGATGACCGGGCGGGGGACACTGAAGCTTTCTTT.

V usage is TRBV5-1 and J usage is TRBJ1-1; 9 nucleotides align to TRBD1. CDR3 size: 16 residues. The J segment lost 1 base and the V segment lost 4 bases, leaving 8 bases of the junction unmatched. Germline loops: CDR1 SGHRS, CDR2 YFSETQ. CDR3 sequence (DNA): TGCGCCAGCAGCCCCAGGACAGGGGATTCGAACACTGAAGCTTTCTTT. It specifies CASSPRTGDSNTEAFF.

This clone has only one observation. The rearrangement uses TRBV28 and TRBJ1-2; D might be TRBD1 (5 bases). The CDR3 runs to 13 residues. CDR1 is MDHEN, CDR2 SYDVKM, per germline. The ends were cut back, 5 bases at V and 3 bases at J, with 10 bases in the middle. The CDR3 is CASSQSRDYGYTF. CDR3 bases: TGTGCCAGCAGTCAAAGCAGGGACTATGGCTACACCTTC.